Below are 27 T cell receptor beta chains sequenced from a single sample in a study of blood T cell repertoires in COVID-19. This table comes from immunoSEQ multiplex PCR, and its TCRdb copy is limited to in-frame clones, with some not included. The table has just under 45,000 clones, 85% to 90% seen once. Material for sequencing was peripheral blood. These receptors were collected from a man aged 35-49 years with COVID-19, enrolled during active disease.

The chain is built from TRBV9 and TRBJ1-2; D is unresolved. V gave up 2 bases and J gave up 8 bases, with 16 bases separating them. The CDR3 length is 14 residues. Germline V gene data show CDR1 as SGDLS and CDR2 as YYNGEE. The CDR3 protein is CASSVPGGLRGYTF. The CDR3 bases are TGTGCCAGCAGCGTGCCGGGCGGACTAAGGGGCTACACCTTC.

The V gene is TRBV19, the J gene TRBJ1-4, with TRBD1 identical over 8 bases. The ends lost 5 bases at V and 3 bases at J; junction bases unmatched: 8. CDR1 and CDR2 from the germline V gene are LNHDA and SQIVND (reference sequence). The CDR3 loop spans 16 amino acids. CDR3 protein: CASSARQGSPNEKLFF. In nucleotides, the CDR3 is TGTGCCAGTAGTGCACGACAGGGGAGTCCTAATGAAAAACTGTTTTTT.

The CDR3 spells CASSLLTAEAFF. The CDR3 region has the DNA TGTGCCAGCAGCTTGCTCACGGCTGAAGCTTTCTTT. The J gene is TRBJ1-1, the V gene TRBV5-6; D is unresolved. Germline CDR1 is SGHDT and CDR2 is YYEEEE. Trimming left V 1 base short and J 6 bases short, with 7 bases between. This CDR3 comprises 12 residues.

The CDR3 spells CASSPPGGRGDYGYTF. The CDR3 nucleotides read TGTGCCAGCAGCCCCCCGGGGGGGCGAGGGGACTATGGCTACACCTTC. V is TRBV28 and J is TRBJ1-2, with D perhaps TRBD1 (6 bases). The CDR3 runs to 16 residues. In germline, CDR1 is MDHEN, CDR2 SYDVKM. V lost 6 bases, J lost 3 bases, and 20 bases lay in between.

This chain uses TRBV29-1 with TRBJ2-5; D is possibly TRBD1 (6 bases). Trimming pared 6 bases from V and 4 bases from J, leaving 18 bases between. The CDR3 is made up of 14 amino acids. CDR1 is SQVTM, CDR2 ANQGSEA, per germline. CDR3 DNA: TGCAGCGTGGCCACAGGGTCCCGAGGAGAGACCCAGTACTTC. It codes for CSVATGSRGETQYF. Combining the CDR3 with reference TRBV29-1 and TRBJ2-5 gives the whole variable domain SAVISQKPSRDICQRGTSLTIQCQVDSQVTMMFWYRQQPGQSLTLIATANQGSEATYESGFVIDKFPISRPNLTFSTLTVSNMSPEDSSIYLCSVATGSRGETQYFGPGTRLLVL.

The chain employs TRBV15 and TRBJ1-6; 7 nucleotides align to TRBD1. After removal of 6 bases from V and 7 bases from J, the junction contained 12 bases not matched to a gene. The germline gives CDR1 LNHNV, CDR2 YYDKDF (reference sequence). The CDR3 is 16 residues long. The CDR3 region has the DNA TGTGCCACCAGAGAGAAACACGGGACAGCCAATTCACCCCTCCACTTT. Protein product: CATREKHGTANSPLHF.

V usage is TRBV28 and J usage is TRBJ1-6, with D uncertain. CDR1 is MDHEN, CDR2 SYDVKM, per germline. The CDR3 has 14 residues. V lost 2 bases, J lost 8 bases, and 10 bases lay in between. The CDR3 sequence: CASSLGQSYSPLHF. The CDR3 DNA follows: TGTGCCAGCAGTTTAGGGCAGAGCTATTCACCCCTCCACTTT.

CDR3 sequence (DNA): TGTGCCAGCAGCTTAGAACAGGGGTACCAAGAGACCCAGTACTTC. Amino acids: CASSLEQGYQETQYF. J is TRBJ2-5 and V is TRBV11-3, with TRBD1 matching over 7 bases. This CDR3 is 15 amino acids long. Germline lookup yields CDR1 SGHNT and CDR2 YENEEA. J was trimmed by 0 bases and V by 0 bases; bases with no gene match: 1.

The V and J genes are TRBV6-4 and TRBJ1-2; no clear D. V lost 2 bases and J 5 bases, leaving 9 bases between the germline ends. The CDR3 is 13 residues long. Germline V gene sequence: CDR1 MRHNA, CDR2 SNTAGT. The CDR3 here is CASSDGSRYGYTF. The CDR3 DNA follows: TGTGCCAGCAGTGACGGGAGCCGGTATGGCTACACCTTC.

The CDR3 protein is CASSDPRGLNEAFF. The CDR3 nucleotides read TGTGCCAGCAGTGATCCCCGTGGACTCAATGAAGCTTTCTTT. This chain joins TRBV2 and TRBJ1-1; D not resolved. Trimming removed 3 bases from V and 7 bases from J, with 15 bases in between. The CDR3 extends over 14 amino acids. Germline CDR1 reads SNHLY; CDR2 reads FYNNEI. Full variable domain (rest looked up from reference TRBV2 and TRBJ1-1): EPEVTQTPSHQVTQMGQEVILRCVPISNHLYFYWYRQILGQKVEFLVSFYNNEISEKSEIFDDQFSVERPDGSNFTLKIRSTKLEDSAMYFCASSDPRGLNEAFFGQGTRLTVV.

V gene TRBV7-3 combines with J gene TRBJ1-2, with D possibly TRBD1 on 5 matching bases. The CDR3 contains 13 residues. V was cut by 4 bases and J by 6 bases, with 12 bases left in between. Per germline, CDR1 SGHTA and CDR2 FQGTGA. The CDR3 reads CASSSQVGNGYTF. CDR3 bases: TGTGCCAGCAGCTCACAGGTGGGGAATGGCTACACCTTC.

This clone appeared a single time. V usage is TRBV6-1 and J usage is TRBJ1-2; maybe TRBD1 (6 bases). The germline V gene has CDR1 MNHNS and CDR2 SASEGT. V lost 0 bases to trimming and J lost 3 bases, with 14 bases between them. The CDR3 covers 16 residues. The CDR3 sequence: CASSEAGRGKDYGYTF. Here the CDR3 DNA reads TGTGCCAGCAGTGAAGCGGGCAGGGGAAAGGACTATGGCTACACCTTC.

About this clone itself: One end of the junction varies from germline; a read error may be responsible. The genes are TRBV20-1 and TRBJ2-1; possibly TRBD1 for D (5 bases). The CDR3 totals 11 residues. Germline V gene sequence: CDR1 DFQATT, CDR2 SNEGSKA (reference sequence). The DNA for the CDR3 is TGCAGGGCTACAGGAAACAATGAGCAGTTCTTC. It translates to CRATGNNEQFF.

The rearrangement joins TRBV15 to TRBJ1-2, with D possibly TRBD1 on 5 matching bases. Looked up from germline, CDR1 is LNHNV and CDR2 is YYDKDF (reference sequence). Trimming removed 3 bases at V and 6 bases at J, with 14 bases between. The CDR3 runs 14 residues. CDR3 amino acids: CATSRGGRGDGYTF. The CDR3 region has the DNA TGTGCCACCAGCAGGGGGGGTAGAGGTGATGGCTACACCTTC.

This sequence joins TRBV11-2 and TRBJ2-7; 7 positions match TRBD1. This CDR3 is built from 13 residues. Germline V lookup: CDR1 SGHAT, CDR2 FQNNGV. J gave up 5 bases and V 4 bases, and 5 bases lay outside the gene matches. CDR3 coding DNA: TGTGCCAGCAGCTCGCAGGGGGTCCACGAGCAGTACTTC. Its protein product is CASSSQGVHEQYF.

The chain is built from TRBV29-1 and TRBJ1-6, with D perhaps matching TRBD1 (5 bases). Deletions cut 4 bases from V and 7 bases from J, with 11 bases between. Germline assignment: CDR1 SQVTM and CDR2 ANQGSEA. The CDR3 consists of 13 residues. The CDR3 here is CSVASGVNSPLHF. The CDR3, as DNA: TGCAGCGTTGCTTCGGGGGTAAATTCACCCCTCCACTTT.

The chain employs TRBV7-8 and TRBJ1-1; D uncertain. V lost 2 bases to trimming and J lost 1 base, with 17 bases between them. The CDR3 has 17 amino acids. Germline CDR1 is SGHVS and CDR2 is FQNEAQ. DNA of the CDR3: TGTGCCAGCAGCTTAAGGTTGAGCAGACTGGAGAACACTGAAGCTTTCTTT. Translated, it gives CASSLRLSRLENTEAFF.

This clone was detected only a few times. V is TRBV10-1 and J is TRBJ1-2; D not certain. V gave up 3 bases and J gave up 2 bases, with 7 bases separating them. CDR1 and CDR2 (germline): WNHNN, SYGVQD (reference sequence). CDR3 size: 13 residues. The CDR3 loop is CASSEGRNYGYTF. Written as DNA, the CDR3 is TGCGCCAGCAGTGAAGGCAGGAACTATGGCTACACCTTC.

The genes are TRBV24-1 and TRBJ1-4, with TRBD1 as a possible D gene (6 bases). With 3 bases removed from V and 8 bases from J, the gap between germline ends came to 18 bases. CDR1 and CDR2 from the germline V gene are KGHDR and SFDVKD. CDR3 length: 16 residues. This CDR3 is CATSDPLRGSGEKLFF. The CDR3 DNA reads TGTGCCACCAGTGATCCCCTCAGGGGATCGGGGGAAAAACTGTTTTTT.

The chain uses TRBV2 and TRBJ2-5; 7 bases map to TRBD1. CDR1 SNHLY and CDR2 FYNNEI come from the germline V gene. V shed 6 bases, J shed 4 bases, and the junction held 5 bases outside the gene matches. CDR3 size: 13 residues. This chain's CDR3 is CASSRQGGETQYF. The CDR3 nucleotides read TGTGCCAGCAGCAGACAGGGTGGAGAGACCCAGTACTTC.

The chain links TRBV18 to TRBJ2-3; 8 nucleotides line up with TRBD2. The CDR3 loop spans 15 amino acids. Germline V gene lookup returns CDR1 KGHSH and CDR2 LQKENI. V was clipped by 3 bases and J by 5 bases; unmatched bases: 7. DNA of the CDR3: TGTGCCAGCTCACCCCGGGGGGGCTCCGGAGATACGCAGTATTTT. This sequence encodes CASSPRGGSGDTQYF. The full variable domain, its missing parts supplied by reference TRBV18 and TRBJ2-3, is NAGVMQNPRHLVRRRGQEARLRCSPMKGHSHVYWYRQLPEEGLKFMVYLQKENIIDESGMPKERFSAEFPKEGPSILRIQQVVRGDSAAYFCASSPRGGSGDTQYFGPGTRLTVL.

This chain joins TRBV6-5 and TRBJ1-2, with D perhaps TRBD1 (6 bases). This CDR3 comprises 10 residues. Trimming left V 8 bases short and J 13 bases short, with 14 bases between. The V gene's germline CDR1 is MNHEY and CDR2 SVGAGI. The CDR3 sequence is CASRQVELTF. In DNA form, the CDR3 reads TGTGCCAGCCGACAGGTGGAGCTCACCTTC.

The genes are TRBV16 and TRBJ1-5, with D possibly TRBD1 on 5 matching bases. Germline assignment: CDR1 KGHSY and CDR2 FQNENV. Trimming took off 4 bases at V and 0 bases at J, with 16 bases between the two ends. The CDR3 has 17 residues. The CDR3: CASSPQLDSYSNQPQHF. The CDR3 nucleotides are TGTGCCAGCAGCCCCCAGCTAGACAGTTATAGCAATCAGCCCCAGCATTTT.

The chain employs TRBV28 and TRBJ2-7; 8 bases are a match to TRBD2. The CDR3 is 15 amino acids. Germline CDR1 MDHEN, CDR2 SYDVKM. Trimming at V came to 6 bases and at J to 0 bases, leaving 7 bases not matched to a gene. DNA of the CDR3: TGTGCCAGCAGCTCAGCGGGGGCTAGCTCCTACGAGCAGTACTTC. Protein sequence: CASSSAGASSYEQYF.

V and J are TRBV5-6 and TRBJ1-2; perhaps TRBD1 as D (6 bases). Germline-derived CDR1 and CDR2 are SGHDT and YYEEEE. This CDR3 has 15 amino acids. V lost 4 bases and J 0 bases, leaving 13 bases between the germline ends. The CDR3 region is CASSLRTAPNYGYTF. The DNA for the CDR3 is TGTGCCAGCAGCCTACGGACAGCTCCTAACTATGGCTACACCTTC. Together with reference TRBV5-6 and TRBJ1-2, the CDR3 gives the full variable domain: DAGVTQSPTHLIKTRGQQVTLRCSPKSGHDTVSWYQQALGQGPQFIFQYYEEEERQRGNFPDRFSGHQFPNYSSELNVNALLLGDSALYLCASSLRTAPNYGYTFGSGTRLTVV.

The rearrangement joins TRBV19 to TRBJ2-4; tentative D call: TRBD1 (5 bases). This CDR3 has 16 residues. The V end lost 6 bases, the J end lost 2 bases, and 17 bases lay between the germline ends. CDR1 is LNHDA, CDR2 SQIVND, per germline (reference sequence). Here the CDR3 DNA reads TGTGCCAGTAGCGACCCCATCAGGGATCCCAAAAACATTCAGTACTTC. Amino acids: CASSDPIRDPKNIQYF.

This sequence joins TRBV3-1 (or the pseudogene TRBV3-2) and TRBJ2-3; D remains unclear. The CDR3 runs to 13 residues. Germline V gene lookup returns CDR1 LGHDT and CDR2 YNNKEL (reference sequence). V was shortened by 6 bases and J by 5 bases, with 12 bases between the two germline ends. The CDR3 bases are TGTGCCAGCAGTCTTGGAAGAGGAGATACGCAGTATTTT. This translates into CASSLGRGDTQYF.